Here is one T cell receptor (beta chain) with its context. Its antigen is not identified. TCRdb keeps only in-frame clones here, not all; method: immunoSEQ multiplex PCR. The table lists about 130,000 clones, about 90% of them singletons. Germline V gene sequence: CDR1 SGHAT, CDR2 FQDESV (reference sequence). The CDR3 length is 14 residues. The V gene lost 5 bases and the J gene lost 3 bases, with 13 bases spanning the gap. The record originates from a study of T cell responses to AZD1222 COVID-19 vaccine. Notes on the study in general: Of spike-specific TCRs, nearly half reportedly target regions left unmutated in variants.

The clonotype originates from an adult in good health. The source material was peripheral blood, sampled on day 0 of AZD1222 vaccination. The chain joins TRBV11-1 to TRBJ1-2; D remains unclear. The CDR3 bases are TGTGCCAGCAGCCGAGACCGGGCGGACTATGGCTACACCTTC. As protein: CASSRDRADYGYTF.